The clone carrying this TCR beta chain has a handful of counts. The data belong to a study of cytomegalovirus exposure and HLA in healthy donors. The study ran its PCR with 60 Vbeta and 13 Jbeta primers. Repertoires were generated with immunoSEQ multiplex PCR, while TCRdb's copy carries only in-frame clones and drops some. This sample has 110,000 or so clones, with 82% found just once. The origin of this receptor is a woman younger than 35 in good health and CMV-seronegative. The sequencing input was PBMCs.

CDR3 bases: TGTGCCAGCAGTGACGCAGGGGCCATATCAGGGGAGCTGTTTTTT. Its translation: CASSDAGAISGELFF. The chain recombines TRBV6-1 with TRBJ2-2, with D tentatively TRBD1 (6 bases). The CDR3 length is 15 residues. Germline lookup yields CDR1 MNHNS and CDR2 SASEGT. V dropped 3 bases and J dropped 8 bases, with 16 bases sitting between them.